This TCR beta chain was recorded in a study of blood T cells in healthy people across ages (dated by TCRdb to the mid-2010s). For context, the study as a whole: In model experiments, template switching captured roughly one uniquely barcoded TCR beta cDNA molecule for every two T cells. The study measured age-related changes in TCR beta repertoire diversity using deep sequencing normalized with unique cDNA molecular identifiers. Donors were grouped into four age groups: young (average roughly 16 years), middle-aged (roughly 40), aged (over 55) and long-lived (over 80). Donors of different ages were randomly distributed across sequencing lanes to avoid experimental bias. Using the same blood draw, the study looked at two additional independent replicas of 1 million unique cDNA reads for two donors, one aged 18 to 29 and the other aged 80 or older. Findings and caveats that apply to the study as a whole: Estimates of total diversity based on one million sequenced T cells were regarded as lower bounds and as underestimates. Observed TCR beta diversity correlated strongly with the percentage of naive T cells measured by flow cytometry. Donor CMV infection status was unknown, potentially confounding age-related changes in expanded clonotypes. Compared with the aged group, the long-lived group had more naive CD4+ T cells, fewer expanded clones and increased TCR diversity, a pattern suggesting age selection. Bulk unsorted PBMC profiling prevented conclusive comparison of naive and antigen-experienced compartments. As age increased, observed TCR beta diversity per million T cells dropped in a roughly linear way, and a significant reduction was already evident by age around 41.

The donors were a few dozen Caucasian individuals from Russia, aged roughly 6 to 90 years, who were systemically healthy. Each donor gave 8 to 10 milliliters of peripheral blood, collected into EDTA-treated Vacutainer tubes. PBMCs were isolated by Ficoll-Paque density-gradient centrifugation, with at least 6 million obtained per sample. Trizol reagent was used to extract total RNA from PBMCs, with at least 5.5 micrograms per sample. Naive CD45RAhigh/CD27high T cell percentages were measured by flow cytometry on a PBMC aliquot from every donor. Library preparation employed 5' RACE. This sample was sequenced with an Illumina HiSeq 2500. A second roughly 6 to 12 cycle PCR used a sample-barcoded 5' primer and a J-beta primer mix. A template-switch 5' adaptor carrying 12 random nucleotides introduced a unique molecular identifier onto each TCR beta cDNA molecule. At least 3 million CDR3-containing paired-end reads were obtained from each sample. The Mint cDNA synthesis kit, primed by a TRBC-specific oligonucleotide, was used to synthesize first-strand cDNA from all RNA. Following uracil-DNA glycosylase treatment, a first 18-cycle PCR with universal primers M1SS and BC2_uni_R was performed on all cDNA. As for the original processing: For normalization, 1 million high-quality reads, each with a distinct molecular identifier, were randomly selected from each sample. Instead of being binned into consensus sequences, reads that shared molecular identifiers were thrown out. CDR3 identification, clonotype clustering and error correction used MiTCR with a Q25 quality threshold and the strictest error-elimination algorithm. A nonparametric unseen species model with Euler transformation was used to estimate a lower bound on total TCR beta diversity. TCRdb reworked the public reads: Q25 trimming with fastp, MiXCR clone assembly, productive beta chains retained. Rows merge per CDR3 protein into single entries with the most common DNA and genes. Clone size and V and J calls follow TCRdb, not the original study. For this sample there are nearly 800,000 distinct CDR3 sequences; about 61% appear just once. Approximately 24% of the sample belongs to the ten largest clones.

The CDR1 and CDR2 encoded by the germline V gene (reference sequence) are SEHNR and FQNEAQ. V lost 1 base and J lost 6 bases, and the count of bases not matched to a germline gene is 3. The CDR3 numbers 14 residues from cysteine through phenylalanine. Only the CDR3 DNA stays, 42 bases, in frame from base 1. The sample holds one count of this clonotype. It lacks a known antigen. The record has no base qualities; no much larger clone is one base away. This receptor was obtained from a man between 35 and 55 years old in good health. The sample consisted of blood. The chain is encoded by TRBV7-9 joined to TRBJ2-1; a stretch of 7 junction bases matches TRBD2. The CDR3 region: CASSLVAGLNEQFF. The bases read TGTGCCAGCAGCTTAGTAGCGGGCCTCAATGAGCAGTTCTTC. The entire variable domain, with the stretches around the CDR3 drawn from the reference TRBV7-9 and TRBJ2-1 proteins, is DTGVSQNPRHKITKRGQNVTFRCDPISEHNRLYWYRQTLGQGPEFLTYFQNEAQLEKSRLLSDRFSAERPKGSFSTLEIQRTEQGDSAMYLCASSLVAGLNEQFFGPGTRLTVL.